The entry below gives a single T cell receptor (beta chain) sequence along with its context. Its antigen specificity is not known. No much larger clone is present one base from it, and per-base qualities are unavailable. Every donor in the study was a healthy Caucasian. The twin cohort comprised three pairs of female monozygotic twins, all aged roughly 18 to 30 years. Positive isolation kits from Invitrogen were used to isolate the CD4+ and CD8+ T cell populations. V was cut back by 5 bases and J by 7 bases, leaving a gap of 12 bases between them. CDR1 and CDR2 are drawn from the germline V gene (reference sequence): LNHDA, SQIVND. There are 13 amino acids in the CDR3, from cysteine to phenylalanine inclusive. Solely the CDR3 DNA is kept, with 39 bases framed from the first base. The data derive from a study of identical twins (dated by TCRdb to the mid-2010s). Study-wide context: The study deep-sequenced TCR alpha and beta repertoires from monozygotic twins, unrelated adults of various ages and cord blood to test whether fetal clonotypes persist. To rule out contamination, replicate twin experiments were performed at different times with different library preparation protocols. Overall study results and their limits: In beta out-of-frame sequences, excess twin sharing was weaker, because having fewer shared sequences lowered the signal-to-noise ratio. Zero-insertion analyses could be partly confounded by invariant T cells such as MAIT and iNKT, though diverse VJ usage argued against such confounding for most clonotypes. Because the same donors could not be followed over many years, conclusions were based on cross-sectional statistical analysis. Abundant cord blood beta clonotypes had fewer insertions, young adult naive repertoires showed a similar but weaker trend, and memory repertoires showed no such trend. Compared with coincidental sharing between unrelated individuals, an excess of low generation-probability sequences was observed among out-of-frame TCR alpha sequences shared between twins. In monozygotic twins, out-of-frame TCR alpha sharing was systematically underestimated by recombination models, although the models agreed with sharing between unrelated individuals.

Library preparation used 5' RACE. These reads were obtained on an Illumina HiSeq 2000. A universal primer binding site was added through template switching, and the final cDNA carried a unique molecular identifier so that TCR cDNA molecules could be counted accurately. Specific primers in the conserved constant-segment region were used to synthesize first-strand cDNA for the TCR alpha and beta chains. To control for contamination, every cDNA library carried two barcodes: a SMART-Mk sample barcode plus Illumina barcodes. TruSeq adapter sequences and Illumina sample barcodes were added in two successive PCR steps. TCR alpha and beta cDNA libraries were sequenced on the Illumina HiSeq platform with custom primers. From the authors' description of their analysis: MiGEC processed the raw reads to extract unique molecular identifiers, while MiXCR was used to determine the CDR3 positions. Recombination models were inferred per individual with the repgenHMM and IGoR tools using an EM algorithm. Shared clonotype analysis was performed with the tcR package in R, normalizing sharing by the product of cloneset sizes. Out-of-frame nonproductive sequences were analyzed to study raw recombination free of thymic and clonal selection effects. TCRdb reanalyzed the raw reads on its own, using fastp at Q25 for trimming and MiXCR for clone calling, and kept in-frame beta chains. CDR3 protein sequences are deduplicated, and each keeps its most common genes and DNA. It is TCRdb's table, rather than the study itself, that gives the V and J calls and clone size. The sample table records roughly 230,000 distinct CDR3 sequences; about 8% of these occur just once. The ten largest clones capture less than 4% of the sample.

This same sample was also taken into another study, of yellow fever vaccine responses in identical twins. The other study reports the following: According to the authors, in identical twins the way T cells responded to vaccination appeared partly convergent and partly personalized. In the study, vaccine-responding T cell clones were precisely tracked in identical twins.

This receptor was taken from a woman aged 18-29 years in good health. The sequence joins TRBV19 to TRBJ1-5; matching of 5 bases hints at TRBD1 as the D gene. The sequencing input was CD8+ T cells sorted from blood. The DNA sequence is as follows: TGTGCCAGTAGTGTTGAGGGGTTCCAGCCCCAGCATTTT. It codes for CASSVEGFQPQHF. The entire variable domain, with the stretches around the CDR3 drawn from the reference TRBV19 and TRBJ1-5 proteins, is DGGITQSPKYLFRKEGQNVTLSCEQNLNHDAMYWYRQDPGQGLRLIYYSQIVNDFQKGDIAEGYSVSREKKESFPLTVTSAQKNPTAFYLCASSVEGFQPQHFGDGTRLSIL.